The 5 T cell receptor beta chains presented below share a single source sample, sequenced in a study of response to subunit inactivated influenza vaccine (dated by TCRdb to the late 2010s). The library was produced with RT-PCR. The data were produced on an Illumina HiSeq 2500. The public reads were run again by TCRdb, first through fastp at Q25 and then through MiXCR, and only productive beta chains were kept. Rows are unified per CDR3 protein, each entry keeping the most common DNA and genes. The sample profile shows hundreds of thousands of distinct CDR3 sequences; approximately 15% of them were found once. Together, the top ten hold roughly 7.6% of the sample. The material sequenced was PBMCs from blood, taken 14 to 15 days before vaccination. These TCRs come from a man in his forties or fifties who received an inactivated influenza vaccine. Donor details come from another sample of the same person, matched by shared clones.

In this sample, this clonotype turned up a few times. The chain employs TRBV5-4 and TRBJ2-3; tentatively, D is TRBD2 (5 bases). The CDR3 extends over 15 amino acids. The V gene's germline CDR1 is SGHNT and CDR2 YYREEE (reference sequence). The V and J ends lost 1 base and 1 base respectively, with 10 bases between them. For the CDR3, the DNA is TGTGCCAGCAGCTTGCAAATCGGGGGCACAGATACGCAGTATTTT. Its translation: CASSLQIGGTDTQYF.

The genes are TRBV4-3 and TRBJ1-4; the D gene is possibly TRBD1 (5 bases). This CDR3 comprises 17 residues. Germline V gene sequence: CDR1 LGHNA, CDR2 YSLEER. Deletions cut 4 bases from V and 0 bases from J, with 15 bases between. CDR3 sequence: CASSPTVALPTNEKLFF. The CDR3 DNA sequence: TGCGCCAGCAGCCCGACAGTGGCGCTCCCAACTAATGAAAAACTGTTTTTT.

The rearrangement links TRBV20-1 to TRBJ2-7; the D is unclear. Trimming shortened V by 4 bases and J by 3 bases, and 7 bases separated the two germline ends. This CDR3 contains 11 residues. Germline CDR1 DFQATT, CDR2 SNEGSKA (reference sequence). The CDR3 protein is CSATKGYEQYF. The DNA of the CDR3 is TGCAGTGCTACCAAGGGCTACGAGCAGTACTTC.

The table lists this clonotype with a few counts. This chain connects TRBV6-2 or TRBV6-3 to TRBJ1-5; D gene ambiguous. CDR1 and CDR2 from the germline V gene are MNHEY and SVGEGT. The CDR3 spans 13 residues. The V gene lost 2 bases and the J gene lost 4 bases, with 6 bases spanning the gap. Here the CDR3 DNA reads TGTGCCAGCAGTTACGTCCAGAATCAGCCCCAGCATTTT. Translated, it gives CASSYVQNQPQHF.

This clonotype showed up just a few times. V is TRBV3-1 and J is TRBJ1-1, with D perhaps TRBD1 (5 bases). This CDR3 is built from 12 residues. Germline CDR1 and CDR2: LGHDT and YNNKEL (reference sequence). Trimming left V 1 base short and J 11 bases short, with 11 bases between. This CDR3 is CASSQASRVAFF. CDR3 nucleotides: TGTGCCAGCAGCCAAGCGTCCAGGGTGGCTTTCTTT.